Reported below is one TCR beta chain. The antigen remains unidentified. This sample was included in a study of cytomegalovirus exposure and HLA in healthy donors. Trimming cost V 10 bases and J 3 bases; bases outside gene matches: 16. The CDR3 contains 18 residues. Germline loops: CDR1 ENHRY, CDR2 SYGVKD. Use of 60 Vbeta and 13 Jbeta primers characterized the PCR. In the original processing: In a later analysis, of approximately 81 million unique beta chains, 9 million to 11 million appeared in at least two donors. Assay: immunoSEQ multiplex PCR; the TCRdb copy retains only in-frame clones and omits some. The V and J calls and clone size were taken over from that table, and D and trimming were inferred from the DNA. This listing includes under 130,000 clones. Healthy bone marrow donors made up the donors. Findings and caveats of the study: Excluded: some indistinguishable V segments such as TRBV6-2 and TRBV6-3. Another analysis was done later, and it associated 17,000 or so TCR beta sequences with HLA alleles at 0.05 false discovery rate.

The chain uses TRBV10-3 and TRBJ2-7, with 15 bases fitting TRBD2. The receptor was derived from a man aged 35 to 55 in good health and CMV-seronegative. Sequencing was done on a sample of PBMCs. CDR3 coding DNA: TGTGCCACCTCACCGGGACTAGCGGGAGGTGGATCGGGCTACGAGCAGTACTTC. It encodes CATSPGLAGGGSGYEQYF.